What follows are 18 T cell receptor beta chains derived from one specimen sequenced in a study of blood T cell repertoires in COVID-19. The table came from immunoSEQ multiplex PCR; TCRdb's copy has only in-frame clones and leaves some out. The sample consists of approximately 480,000 clones, about nine tenths of them appearing once. The sequenced sample consisted of PBMCs or T cells enriched from blood (not recorded which). The receptor set was obtained from a young woman who had recovered from COVID-19.

The chain has TRBV2 and TRBJ1-1; D remains unclear. V was trimmed by 4 bases and J by 1 base, leaving 10 bases between them. The length of the CDR3 is 14 residues. Germline V CDR1 and CDR2: SNHLY, FYNNEI. CDR3 nucleotides: TGTGCCAGCAGTGCCACTGAGGCGAACACTGAAGCTTTCTTT. Protein: CASSATEANTEAFF.

This clone appeared a single time. J is TRBJ1-4 and V is TRBV30; unclear D gene. The V gene's germline CDR1 is GTSNPN and CDR2 SVGIG (reference sequence). CDR3 length: 12 amino acids. V lost 3 bases to trimming and J lost 7 bases, with 9 bases between them. This CDR3 is CAWSDGGEKLFF. Here the CDR3 DNA reads TGTGCCTGGAGCGATGGAGGTGAAAAACTGTTTTTT.

This clone turned up a few times. The V gene is TRBV5-4, the J gene TRBJ1-2, with TRBD1 identical over 8 bases. The CDR3 extends over 13 amino acids. CDR1 SGHNT and CDR2 YYREEE come from the germline V gene (reference sequence). V lost 3 bases, J lost 7 bases, and 5 bases stayed unmatched. The CDR3 protein is CASSSDRGGGYTF. In DNA, the CDR3 is TGTGCCAGCAGCTCAGACAGGGGTGGTGGCTACACCTTC.

The chain is built from TRBV12-2 and TRBJ1-1; TRBD1 is taken as the D call from the table, unchecked against the DNA. TRBV12-2 counts as a pseudogene. The CDR3 has 12 amino acids. The CDR3 DNA reads as TGTGCAAGTCGCTTAGCGTCAACTGAAGCTTTCTTT. Amino acid sequence: CASRLASTEAFF.

The chain joins TRBV24-1 to TRBJ2-7; TRBD1 aligns across 9 bases. Germline CDR1 and CDR2: KGHDR and SFDVKD. This CDR3 region has 14 residues. The V segment lost 7 bases and the J segment 4 bases; nucleotides outside the gene matches: 7. Here the CDR3 DNA reads TGTGCCACCAGCGAGGGACAGGGAAAGTACGAGCAGTACTTC. Translated: CATSEGQGKYEQYF.

V is TRBV7-6 and J is TRBJ2-7; weak D call: TRBD2 (5 bases). V gave up 5 bases and J gave up 5 bases, with 13 bases separating them. The CDR3 is 13 residues long. The germline CDR1 and CDR2 sequences are SGHVS and FNYEAQ. The CDR3 sequence is CASSPSSGDEQYF. DNA for the CDR3: TGTGCCAGCAGCCCATCGTCCGGGGACGAGCAGTACTTC. The variable domain in full, with the rest retrieved from reference TRBV7-6 and TRBJ2-7, is GAGVSQSPRYKVTKRGQDVALRCDPISGHVSLYWYRQALGQGPEFLTYFNYEAQQDKSGLPNDRFSAERPEGSISTLTIQRTEQRDSAMYRCASSPSSGDEQYFGPGTRLTVT.

This clone was detected only once. The chain employs TRBV6-1 and TRBJ1-2, with 8 bases matching TRBD1. The CDR3 consists of 15 residues. V shed 2 bases, J shed 12 bases, and the junction held 14 bases outside the gene matches. Germline CDR1 reads MNHNS; CDR2 reads SASEGT. The CDR3 sequence: CASSEYAARTGRDTF. In DNA, the CDR3 is TGTGCCAGCAGTGAATACGCCGCGAGGACAGGGAGAGACACCTTC.

This clone was detected only once. The V call is TRBV28, the J call TRBJ1-1; no clear D. The V end lost 3 bases, the J end lost 3 bases, and 5 bases lay between the germline ends. Germline values: CDR1 MDHEN, CDR2 SYDVKM. This CDR3 comprises 12 residues. CDR3 bases: TGTGCCAGCAGTTTTATCGACACTGAAGCTTTCTTT. Its protein is CASSFIDTEAFF.

This clone was observed once. The chain uses TRBV19 and TRBJ1-5; the match to TRBD1 covers 11 bases. Germline CDR1 reads LNHDA; CDR2 reads SQIVND (reference sequence). Losses at the gene ends were 6 bases for V and 2 bases for J; bases not matched to a gene: 9. The CDR3 extends over 17 amino acids. The CDR3 sequence is CASRDRGPYNGNQPQHF. The CDR3 bases are TGTGCCAGTAGGGACAGGGGGCCATACAATGGCAATCAGCCCCAGCATTTT.

The V gene is TRBV30, the J gene TRBJ1-2; D unclear. Germline V lookup: CDR1 GTSNPN, CDR2 SVGIG (reference sequence). The V gene lost 0 bases and the J gene lost 7 bases, with 12 bases spanning the gap. CDR3 length: 13 amino acids. The CDR3 sequence is CAWSVAPEGGYTF. The DNA for the CDR3 is TGTGCCTGGAGTGTAGCCCCAGAGGGTGGCTACACCTTC. Filled out from reference TRBV30 and TRBJ1-2, the complete variable domain reads SQTIHQWPATLVQPVGSPLSLECTVEGTSNPNLYWYRQAAGRGLQLLFYSVGIGQISSEVPQNLSASRPQDRQFILSSKKLLLSDSGFYLCAWSVAPEGGYTFGSGTRLTVV.

This chain uses TRBV19 with TRBJ2-2, with unresolved D. The CDR3 has 14 amino acids. Deletions cut 0 bases from V and 3 bases from J, with 5 bases between. Germline CDR1 reads LNHDA; CDR2 reads SQIVND (reference sequence). CDR3 sequence reads: CASSIDRYTGELFF. The CDR3 nucleotides are TGTGCCAGTAGTATAGATCGGTACACCGGGGAGCTGTTTTTT.

This clone was recorded once. The DNA of the CDR3 is TGTGCCAGCAGCCAAGATGCGGCCGCCGGGACCCAGTACTTC. Protein: CASSQDAAAGTQYF. The chain uses TRBV3-1 (or the pseudogene TRBV3-2) and TRBJ2-5; unclear D gene. V was pared by 0 bases and J by 7 bases, with 12 bases between. Germline CDR1 is LGHDT and CDR2 is YNNKEL (reference sequence). The CDR3 totals 14 residues.

The genes are TRBV5-4 and TRBJ2-2, with D tentatively TRBD2 (7 bases). CDR3 size: 17 residues. Germline V gene sequence: CDR1 SGHNT, CDR2 YYREEE (reference sequence). Trimming took 5 bases from V and 4 from J, leaving 21 bases between them. The CDR3 spells CASSPRLGGAATGELFF. The CDR3 bases are TGTGCCAGCAGTCCCCGGTTGGGGGGGGCGGCCACCGGGGAGCTGTTTTTT.

In its sample, this clone was seen a few times. The CDR3 protein is CASGEGQGAREGETQYF. CDR3 DNA: TGCGCCAGCGGAGAGGGACAGGGGGCTCGGGAGGGAGAGACCCAGTACTTC. The V and J genes are TRBV5-1 and TRBJ2-5; 12 bases are a match to TRBD1. CDR3 length equals 17 residues. The trim removed 7 bases at V and 4 bases at J, leaving 14 bases unmatched. Germline V gene lookup returns CDR1 SGHRS and CDR2 YFSETQ.

The gene calls are TRBV19 and TRBJ1-1; 7 nucleotides align to TRBD1. After removal of 9 bases from V and 6 bases from J, the junction contained 19 bases not matched to a gene. CDR1 and CDR2 from the germline V gene are LNHDA and SQIVND (reference sequence). The CDR3 has 16 amino acids. CDR3 in amino acids: CASAIARTGPKAEAFF. CDR3 nucleotide sequence: TGTGCCAGCGCAATTGCCCGGACAGGTCCAAAGGCTGAAGCTTTCTTT.

The chain joins TRBV30 to TRBJ1-6, with TRBD1 matching over 7 bases. Germline assignment: CDR1 GTSNPN and CDR2 SVGIG (reference sequence). The CDR3 extends over 16 amino acids. Losses at the gene ends were 3 bases for V and 10 bases for J; bases not matched to a gene: 15. In DNA form, the CDR3 reads TGTGCCTGGAGAGGCGGGAATCGGGACAGCAGCTCACCCCTCCACTTT. It yields the protein CAWRGGNRDSSSPLHF.

This chain links TRBV6-5 with TRBJ1-4, with TRBD1 identical over 8 bases. Germline V gene sequence: CDR1 MNHEY, CDR2 SVGAGI. This CDR3 has 15 residues. After removal of 7 bases from V and 7 bases from J, the junction contained 11 bases not matched to a gene. CDR3 sequence (DNA): TGTGCCAGCAAAAAGACAGGGGCGGGCGGTGAAAAACTGTTTTTT. Translating it yields CASKKTGAGGEKLFF.

The V call is TRBV4-1, the J call TRBJ1-2, with TRBD1 as a possible D gene (6 bases). The germline V and J ends were trimmed by 1 base and 4 bases, with 16 bases remaining between them. This CDR3 comprises 16 residues. Looked up from germline, CDR1 is MGHRA and CDR2 is YSYEKL. The CDR3 spells CASSQARGTPGYGYTF. DNA for the CDR3: TGCGCCAGCAGCCAAGCACGAGGGACACCCGGCTATGGCTACACCTTC.